A selection of T cell receptor beta chains follows, all from one sample in a study. TCRdb re-derived calls from the RT-PCR reads in MiXCR, one entry per CDR3 protein. The profile covers hundreds of thousands of distinct CDR3 sequences, with approximately 14% appearing a single time and about 3.9% taken by the ten largest. The sample taken for sequencing was memory CD4+ T cells from blood. The receptors shown here come from a female donor in good health, serving as a healthy control. Each CDR3 is given with its conserved first and last residue. A D gene is named only where the DNA matches it firmly. Rows may omit the clone size; those that give it use once, few, many or a size class.

J gene | V gene | D gene | clone size | CDR3 DNA | CDR3 protein
TRBJ1-1 | TRBV20-1 | . | few | TGCAGTGCTAACCAAGGCAGGGAAGCCGAAGCTTTCTTT | CSANQGREAEAFF
TRBJ2-7 | TRBV7-2 | . | few | TGTGCCAGCAGCCCCCGGAACCAATACGAGCAGTACTTC | CASSPRNQYEQYF
TRBJ1-4 | TRBV6-5 | TRBD1 | few | TGTGCCAGCAAGTTCGTGGGGACAGATAATGAAAAACTGTTTTTT | CASKFVGTDNEKLFF
TRBJ2-1 | TRBV20-1 | . | few | TGCAGTGCTCGTTGGGGCGCTTACAATGAGCAGTTCTTC | CSARWGAYNEQFF
TRBJ2-5 | TRBV20-1 | . | . | TGCAGTGCTGGATTAATAGGGGAGACCCAGTACTTC | CSAGLIGETQYF
TRBJ2-3 | TRBV5-1 | TRBD2 | few | TGCGCCAGTACTTTTCTAGCGGGACCCACAGATACGCAGTATTTT | CASTFLAGPTDTQYF
TRBJ1-1 | TRBV7-8 | . | . | TGTGCCAGCAGCTTAGGGGTGAAAACTGAAGCTTTCTTT | CASSLGVKTEAFF
TRBJ1-1 | TRBV7-3 | TRBD1 | few | TGTGCCAGCAGCTATACAGGGGGTTCCGCTGAAGCTTTCTTT | CASSYTGGSAEAFF
TRBJ2-5 | TRBV5-1 | . | many | TGCGCCAGCAGCTTGATGTTAGGGACGGAAGAGACCCAGTACTTC | CASSLMLGTEETQYF
TRBJ1-2 | TRBV30 | . | . | TGTGCCTGGAGTGGCGGCCTCACAGGATGCACCTTC | CAWSGGLTGCTF
TRBJ2-3 | TRBV6-2/TRBV6-3 | . | many | TGTGCCAGCAGTCCCAACACCCGGGCGAGCACAGATACGCAGTATTTT | CASSPNTRASTDTQYF
TRBJ2-1 | TRBV2 | TRBD2 | . | TGTGCCAGCAGGGCACCGGGGGGATACTCCTACAATGAGCAGTTCTTC | CASRAPGGYSYNEQFF
TRBJ2-2 | TRBV12-3/TRBV12-4 | TRBD1 | many | TGTGCCAGCAGCGTGGACAGGGGGCGAAGCGGGGAGCTGTTTTTT | CASSVDRGRSGELFF
TRBJ2-7 | TRBV5-1 | . | few | TGCGCCAGCAGCTTGGCAGCCGGGATAGGCGAGCAGTACTTC | CASSLAAGIGEQYF
TRBJ2-5 | TRBV20-1 | . | many | TGCAGTGCTAGTTTAGCGGCGACCCAGTACTTC | CSASLAATQYF
TRBJ2-1 | TRBV4-3 | TRBD2 | . | TGCGCCAGCAGCCGAGACGGGACTAGCGGCTACAATGAGCAGTTCTTC | CASSRDGTSGYNEQFF
TRBJ1-1 | TRBV18 | TRBD1 | . | TGTGCCAGCTCATCGGGACAGGAGGTAATTAGGGAAGCTTTCTTT | CASSSGQEVIREAFF
TRBJ2-5 | TRBV4-2 | . | many | TGTGCCAGCAGCCAAGATAGAGGACCGGAGACCCAGTACTTC | CASSQDRGPETQYF
TRBJ2-5 | TRBV6-6 | TRBD1 | many | TGTGCCAGCAGCAGGGGGAATGGAGAGACCCAGTACTTC | CASSRGNGETQYF
TRBJ2-3 | TRBV20-1 | . | . | TGCAGTGCTTCACGGGGTAGCGGATACAATGAGCAGTATTTT | CSASRGSGYNEQYF
TRBJ2-2 | TRBV21-1 | . | once | . | CASFGTGISGELFF
TRBJ2-3 | TRBV19 | . | . | TGTGCCAGTAGCGACCGGGGAGATACGCAGTATTTT | CASSDRGDTQYF
TRBJ2-7 | TRBV7-9 | . | . | TGTGCCAGCAGCGCTACCCAGGGGAGGGGGAACTACGAGCAGTACTTC | CASSATQGRGNYEQYF
TRBJ1-3 | TRBV29-1 | . | few | TGCAGCGTTCAACTATCCGGAAACACCATATATTTT | CSVQLSGNTIYF
TRBJ2-7 | TRBV6-6 | TRBD2 | . | TGTGCCAGCAGTCCTACTAGCGGGGGATACGAGCAGTACTTC | CASSPTSGGYEQYF
TRBJ2-7 | TRBV20-1 | TRBD2 | many | TGCAGTGCTAGAGGTTCCGGGACTAGACGGGAGCAGTACTTC | CSARGSGTRREQYF
TRBJ2-3 | TRBV12-3/TRBV12-4 | TRBD2 | many | TGTGCCAGCAGTTCTAGCGGGAACGTGGATACGCAGTATTTT | CASSSSGNVDTQYF